The rows below give T cell receptor beta chains drawn from one sample of a study of T cell responses to AZD1222 COVID-19 vaccine. The assay was immunoSEQ multiplex PCR, and TCRdb's table has in-frame clones only and misses some. The table includes around 15,000 clones, under 85% detected once. The specimen was peripheral blood, collected 28 days after the second AZD1222 dose. Every receptor here comes from an adult who received the AZD1222 COVID-19 vaccine. CDR3s include the opening cysteine and the closing phenylalanine or tryptophan. The D gene is left open where the match is weak. Some rows mark clone size as missing; the rest say once, few, many or name a class of expanded clone.

d_call	v_call	clone_size	j_call	cdr3_aa	cdr3_nt
TRBD2	TRBV15	NA	TRBJ2-1	CATSNPPAGYNEQFF	TGTGCCACCAGCAATCCACCAGCGGGGTACAATGAGCAGTTCTTC
NA	TRBV19	NA	TRBJ1-2	CASSSRGANYGYTF	TGTGCCAGTAGTTCCCGGGGAGCTAACTATGGCTACACCTTC
NA	TRBV2	once	TRBJ2-3	CASGLSRISINTQYF	TGTGCCAGCGGCCTAAGCCGGATATCCATTAATACGCAGTATTTT
NA	TRBV18	NA	TRBJ1-4	CASSPLQGRNEKLFF	TGTGCCAGCTCACCCCTTCAGGGGCGTAATGAAAAACTGTTTTTT
NA	TRBV27	NA	TRBJ1-5	CASSLHSQGSERPQHF	TGTGCCAGCAGTTTACATTCACAGGGTTCCGAACGGCCCCAGCATTTT
TRBD2	TRBV28	once	TRBJ2-3	CASSPRLAAGTQYF	TGTGCCAGCAGTCCGCGACTAGCGGCGGGTACGCAGTATTTT
NA	TRBV5-1	NA	TRBJ2-5	CASSLGWAVETQYF	TGCGCCAGCAGCTTGGGTTGGGCCGTAGAGACCCAGTACTTC
TRBD1	TRBV27	NA	TRBJ1-6	CASRQGRHHSPLHF	TGTGCCAGCAGACAGGGGCGGCACCATTCACCCCTCCACTTT
NA	TRBV2	NA	TRBJ1-1	CASSGGGTVNTEAFF	TGTGCCAGCAGTGGAGGGGGTACAGTGAACACTGAAGCTTTCTTT
NA	TRBV20-1	NA	TRBJ2-1	CSAGGPREQFF	TGCAGTGCTGGGGGACCTCGCGAGCAGTTCTTC
TRBD1	TRBV19	NA	TRBJ1-1	CASSRDRGSGTEAFF	TGTGCCAGTAGCCGGGACAGGGGATCCGGCACTGAAGCTTTCTTT
NA	TRBV25-1	NA	TRBJ1-4	CASSEFRGENEKLFF	TGTGCCAGCAGTGAATTTAGGGGAGAGAATGAAAAACTGTTTTTT
NA	TRBV15	NA	TRBJ2-7	CATSRRPDTNEQYF	TGTGCCACCAGCAGGAGGCCGGACACAAACGAGCAGTACTTC
NA	TRBV20-1	NA	TRBJ2-6	CSASATGFGANVLTF	TGCAGTGCTAGTGCCACAGGGTTCGGGGCCAACGTCCTGACTTTC
TRBD2	TRBV25-1	NA	TRBJ2-2	CASRMGSGGSGSGELFF	TGTGCCAGCAGGATGGGCTCTGGCGGGAGCGGCTCCGGGGAGCTGTTTTTT
TRBD1	TRBV7-2	once	TRBJ1-5	CASSLGQGADQPQHF	TGTGCCAGCAGCTTAGGCCAGGGGGCTGATCAGCCCCAGCATTTT
NA	TRBV28	once	TRBJ2-7	CASSLTREAYEQYF	TGTGCCAGCAGTTTAACCAGGGAAGCCTACGAGCAGTACTTC
NA	TRBV12-3/TRBV12-4	few	TRBJ1-2	CASSGQDYGYTF	TGTGCCAGCAGTGGGCAGGACTATGGCTACACCTTC
NA	TRBV19	few	TRBJ1-3	CASIPRAEGNTIYF	TGTGCCAGTATCCCCAGGGCGGAGGGAAACACCATATATTTT
NA	TRBV27	once	TRBJ1-3	CASSRRRSSGNTIYF	TGTGCCAGCAGTAGAAGACGTAGCTCTGGAAACACCATATATTTT
TRBD1	TRBV6-6	NA	TRBJ1-5	CASSRTGTANSNQPQHF	TGTGCCAGCAGTCGCACCGGGACAGCTAATAGCAATCAGCCCCAGCATTTT
NA	TRBV12-3/TRBV12-4	NA	TRBJ1-5	CASSLGVQPQHF	TGTGCCAGCAGTTTGGGGGTTCAGCCCCAGCATTTT
NA	TRBV7-9	NA	TRBJ2-4	CASSLDMKNIQYF	TGTGCCAGCAGCTTAGATATGAAAAACATTCAGTACTTC
NA	TRBV12-3/TRBV12-4	NA	TRBJ2-3	CASSLGQDTQYF	TGTGCCAGCAGTTTGGGTCAAGATACGCAGTATTTT
TRBD1	TRBV7-2	NA	TRBJ1-2	CASSSDRVLGYTF	TGTGCCAGCAGCAGTGACAGGGTCCTTGGCTACACCTTC
NA	TRBV2	NA	TRBJ1-3	CASSDLGGTSGNTIYF	TGTGCCAGCAGTGATCTCGGAGGCACCTCTGGAAACACCATATATTTT
TRBD2	TRBV6-4	NA	TRBJ2-7	CASRETSGLGEQYF	TGTGCCAGCAGAGAGACTAGCGGGTTGGGAGAGCAGTACTTC
NA	TRBV6-5	NA	TRBJ1-6	CASSYGSAYNSPLHF	TGTGCCAGCAGTTACGGGTCAGCGTATAATTCACCCCTCCACTTT
TRBD1	TRBV5-1	NA	TRBJ1-1	CARTGASTEAFF	TGCGCCAGAACAGGGGCGTCAACTGAAGCTTTCTTT
TRBD2	TRBV7-9	NA	TRBJ2-7	CASSLQAGGPYEQYF	TGTGCCAGCAGCTTACAGGCGGGAGGGCCATACGAGCAGTACTTC
TRBD1	TRBV5-1	once	TRBJ1-6	CASSWGTGTGISPLHF	TGCGCCAGCAGCTGGGGGACCGGGACAGGGATCTCACCCCTCCACTTT
NA	TRBV12-3/TRBV12-4	NA	TRBJ1-2	CASSFLRNYGYTF	TGTGCCAGCAGTTTCCTCAGGAACTATGGCTACACCTTC
TRBD2	TRBV28	NA	TRBJ2-1	CASSELAGLYNEQFF	TGTGCCAGCAGCGAACTAGCGGGATTATACAATGAGCAGTTCTTC
NA	TRBV27	NA	TRBJ2-7	CASSRSGYSYEQYF	TGTGCCAGCAGCCGAAGCGGGTATTCCTACGAGCAGTACTTC
NA	TRBV7-9	NA	TRBJ2-5	CASSFGREETQYF	TGTGCCAGCAGCTTTGGCCGAGAAGAGACCCAGTACTTC
TRBD1	TRBV9	NA	TRBJ2-4	CASSTDRGRDIQYF	TGTGCCAGCAGCACAGACAGGGGGCGAGACATTCAGTACTTC
NA	TRBV12-3/TRBV12-4	NA	TRBJ1-1	CASLAQLNTEAFF	TGTGCCAGCCTGGCACAGCTTAACACTGAAGCTTTCTTT
NA	TRBV12-3/TRBV12-4	NA	TRBJ2-2	CASNKMGSGELFF	TGTGCCAGCAATAAAATGGGGTCCGGGGAGCTGTTTTTT
NA	TRBV4-3	once	TRBJ1-2	CASSQDRGRGGLVNYGYTF	TGCGCCAGCAGCCAAGATAGGGGACGGGGGGGGCTCGTCAACTATGGCTACACCTTC
NA	TRBV28	NA	TRBJ1-2	CASSFPDRYYGYTF	TGTGCCAGCAGTTTTCCTGACAGGTACTATGGCTACACCTTC
TRBD1	TRBV3-1/TRBV3-2	NA	TRBJ1-4	CASSHIWTGNEKLFF	TGTGCCAGCAGCCATATCTGGACAGGGAATGAAAAACTGTTTTTT
NA	TRBV19	NA	TRBJ1-1	CASSEGDVNTEAFF	TGTGCCAGTAGTGAGGGGGACGTGAACACTGAAGCTTTCTTT
TRBD2	TRBV7-8	few	TRBJ2-2	CASSLAGLLYSGELFF	TGTGCCAGCAGCTTAGCGGGACTACTGTATTCCGGGGAGCTGTTTTTT
NA	TRBV6-2/TRBV6-3	NA	TRBJ2-2	CASSYGGITTPGELFF	TGTGCCAGCAGTTACGGGGGGATTACCACCCCCGGGGAGCTGTTTTTT
TRBD2	TRBV7-9	NA	TRBJ2-1	CVSSLALLAGGVNEQFF	TGTGTCAGCAGCTTAGCGCTCCTAGCGGGGGGTGTCAATGAGCAGTTCTTC
NA	TRBV11-3	NA	TRBJ2-2	CASSPGWTANTGELFF	TGTGCCAGCAGCCCCGGCTGGACAGCGAACACCGGGGAGCTGTTTTTT
TRBD1	TRBV18	NA	TRBJ2-3	CASSPSTGGADTQYF	TGTGCCAGCTCACCTTCAACAGGGGGCGCAGATACGCAGTATTTT
NA	TRBV7-8	NA	TRBJ1-6	CASSLRRSDNSPLHF	TGTGCCAGCAGCTTGCGACGGAGTGATAATTCACCCCTCCACTTT
NA	TRBV3-1/TRBV3-2	NA	TRBJ2-4	CASSPRHSGGQGNIQYF	TGTGCCAGCAGCCCCCGACATTCCGGTGGGCAGGGGAACATTCAGTACTTC
TRBD1	TRBV2	NA	TRBJ1-4	CASCPGTVRNEKLFF	TGTGCCAGCTGTCCGGGGACAGTTCGTAATGAAAAACTGTTTTTT
NA	TRBV24-1	NA	TRBJ2-5	CATSDSRGFQETQYF	TGTGCCACCAGTGATTCCCGGGGTTTCCAAGAGACCCAGTACTTC
NA	TRBV7-9	NA	TRBJ1-1	CASSLVPGEAFF	TGTGCCAGCAGCTTAGTTCCCGGTGAAGCTTTCTTT
NA	TRBV7-9	NA	TRBJ2-3	CASSLAVDTQYF	TGTGCCAGCAGCCTTGCCGTGGATACGCAGTATTTT
NA	TRBV7-9	once	TRBJ2-7	CASSLRGSPYEQYF	TGTGCCAGCAGCTTACGGGGCTCCCCCTACGAGCAGTACTTC
NA	TRBV19	NA	TRBJ1-2	CASSVRGAWNGYTF	TGTGCCAGTAGTGTCCGCGGGGCTTGGAATGGCTACACCTTC